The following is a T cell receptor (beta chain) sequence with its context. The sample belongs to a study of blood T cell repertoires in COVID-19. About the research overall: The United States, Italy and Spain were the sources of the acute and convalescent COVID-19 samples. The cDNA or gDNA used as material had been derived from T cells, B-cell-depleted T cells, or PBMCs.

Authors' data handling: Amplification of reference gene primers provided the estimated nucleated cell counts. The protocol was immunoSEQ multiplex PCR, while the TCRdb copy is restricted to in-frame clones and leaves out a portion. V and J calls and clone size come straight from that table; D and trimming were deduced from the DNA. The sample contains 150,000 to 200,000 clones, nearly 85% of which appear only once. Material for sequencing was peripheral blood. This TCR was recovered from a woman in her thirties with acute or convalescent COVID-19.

CDR3 in DNA: TGTGCCAGCAGACAAGGGGCGAATCAGCCCCAGCATTTT. Translation gives CASRQGANQPQHF. The chain recombines TRBV27 with TRBJ1-5, with a weak D call TRBD1 (5 bases). The V end was cut by 6 bases, the J end by 4 bases, with 10 bases between. Germline V gene lookup returns CDR1 MNHEY and CDR2 SMNVEV (reference sequence). This CDR3 spans 13 amino acids.